This entry concerns a single T cell receptor (beta chain). This record comes from a study of blood T cell repertoires in COVID-19. Participants had their cohort set by participant-reported clinical history. The CDR3 extends over 13 amino acids. J was trimmed by 6 bases and V by 1 base; bases with no gene match: 3. Per germline, CDR1 GTSNPN and CDR2 SVGIG (reference sequence). Clones were sequenced by immunoSEQ multiplex PCR, and TCRdb holds only the in-frame ones, with some missing. The data show about 220,000 clones, with roughly 84% seen just once and 6.8% held by the top ten. The chain joins TRBV30 to TRBJ2-7; 10 nucleotides match TRBD2. The receptor's source is a woman aged 40-49 years who had recovered from COVID-19. The material sequenced was PBMCs or T cells enriched from blood (not recorded which). The CDR3 DNA is TGTGCCTGGAGTGCTATAGCGGGAGGCGAGCAGTACTTC. The encoded protein is CAWSAIAGGEQYF. Drawing the rest from reference TRBV30 and TRBJ2-7, the complete variable domain is SQTIHQWPATLVQPVGSPLSLECTVEGTSNPNLYWYRQAAGRGLQLLFYSVGIGQISSEVPQNLSASRPQDRQFILSSKKLLLSDSGFYLCAWSAIAGGEQYFGPGTRLTVT.